The clone carrying this T cell receptor beta chain came up a few times. The sample originates from a study of patients and donors after allogeneic stem cell transplantation. TCRdb reprocessed the RT-PCR reads via MiXCR and lists one record per CDR3 protein. This sample has about 230,000 distinct CDR3 sequences, with roughly 15% found just once. J was trimmed by 5 bases and V by 2 bases; bases with no gene match: 7. There are 14 residues in the CDR3. Germline loops: CDR1 DFQATT, CDR2 SNEGSKA (reference sequence). Sequenced material: blood, either unsorted or a sorted T cell fraction (not recorded which). The gene calls are TRBV20-1 and TRBJ2-7; 9 nucleotides match TRBD1. This sequence was found in a human donor who was either an allogeneic HSCT recipient or a stem cell or donor lymphocyte infusion donor (not recorded which). It is not recorded whose cells these are; they may come from a transplant donor. In DNA form, the CDR3 reads TGCAGTGCTAGAAAGACAGGGGGGCGGGACGAGCAGTACTTC. Protein product: CSARKTGGRDEQYF.